This entry is about one T cell receptor beta chain. What it binds is not known. V was trimmed by 0 bases and J by 4 bases, leaving 7 bases between them. The CDR3 contains 14 residues. Germline V CDR1 and CDR2: MNHEY, SVGAGI. Enrolled patients, whose metastatic non-small-cell lung cancer was chemo-refractory, received focal radiation plus CTLA-4 blockade with ipilimumab. Here immunoSEQ multiplex PCR was the method, and the copy in TCRdb shows in-frame clones only, minus some. The table has some 77,000 clones, more than 75% seen once; the top ten hold approximately 2.2%. These data are taken from a study of radiotherapy plus CTLA-4 blockade in lung cancer. Broader study findings: In blood, TCR clones derived from the tumor expanded after radiotherapy plus ipilimumab. Strongest reported response predictors: early blood clone changes and post-radiation interferon-beta.

The chain is built from TRBV6-5 and TRBJ1-3; D gene uncertain. The sequence was obtained from a human donor with non-small cell lung cancer who had a partial response to radiotherapy plus ipilimumab. The source material was peripheral blood, sampled from a patient treated with radiotherapy plus ipilimumab. The CDR3 DNA follows: TGTGCCAGCAGTTACTCGAGAAACGGAAACACCATATATTTT. This translates into CASSYSRNGNTIYF.